The 20 T cell receptor beta chains below were found in one sample sequenced in a study of cytomegalovirus exposure and HLA in healthy donors. Researchers ran the PCR with 60 Vbeta and 13 Jbeta primers. Clones were sequenced by immunoSEQ multiplex PCR, and TCRdb holds only the in-frame ones, with some missing. The sample yields 180,000 or so clones, 82% seen once. Sequences were obtained from PBMCs. The receptor set was obtained from a boy younger than 10 in good health and CMV-seronegative.

The chain carries TRBV7-2 and TRBJ2-2; perhaps TRBD1 as D (6 bases). The length of the CDR3 is 17 residues. CDR1 and CDR2 from the germline V gene are SGHTA and FQGNSA. V shed 0 bases and J shed 4 bases, with 15 bases lying between them. CDR3 bases: TGTGCCAGCAGCTTAGCGCCGAGGGTAGGGGGCACCGGGGAGCTGTTTTTT. Amino acids: CASSLAPRVGGTGELFF.

The chain is built from TRBV7-2 and TRBJ2-5; 7 bases are shared with TRBD1. Germline V lookup: CDR1 SGHTA, CDR2 FQGNSA. V dropped 0 bases and J dropped 8; count of bases not matched to a gene: 6. This CDR3 is built from 14 residues. CDR3 residues: CASSLAPTGATQYF. Here the CDR3 DNA reads TGTGCCAGCAGCTTAGCCCCTACAGGGGCCACCCAGTACTTC.

This clone was detected a few times. The V call is TRBV5-6, the J call TRBJ2-5, with D perhaps TRBD2 (5 bases). The germline V gene has CDR1 SGHDT and CDR2 YYEEEE. The CDR3 totals 14 residues. Trimming stripped 2 bases from V and 3 bases from J, with 11 bases between. CDR3 DNA sequence: TGTGCCAGCAGCTTAGTGGAGACTAAAGAGACCCAGTACTTC. Protein sequence: CASSLVETKETQYF.

This chain uses TRBV27 with TRBJ1-6; TRBD1 matches 8 bases. The CDR3 runs 15 residues. Unmatched junction bases numbered 15, after V lost 11 bases and J lost 9 bases. Looked up from germline, CDR1 is MNHEY and CDR2 is SMNVEV (reference sequence). The CDR3 nucleotides are TGTGCCCAGCAGGTCCTGACAGGGGATGGTTCACCCCTCCACTTT. Its protein is CAQQVLTGDGSPLHF.

CDR3 bases: TGCGCCAGCAGCTTGAGGACAGGGACTAATGAAAAACTGTTTTTT. Translating it yields CASSLRTGTNEKLFF. The gene calls are TRBV5-1 and TRBJ1-4, with 8 bases that match TRBD1. CDR1 and CDR2 from the germline V gene are SGHRS and YFSETQ. The CDR3 length is 15 residues. V shed 1 base, J shed 2 bases, and the junction held 1 base outside the gene matches.

The V call is TRBV6-6, the J call TRBJ1-1; D possibly corresponds to TRBD1 (5 bases). The CDR3 is 14 amino acids. The germline V gene encodes CDR1 MNHNY and CDR2 SVGAGI (reference sequence). V was shortened by 11 bases and J by 2 bases, with 18 bases between the two germline ends. CDR3 coding DNA: TGTGCCGCAACCAGGGCCTCAAAAAACACTGAAGCTTTCTTT. It specifies CAATRASKNTEAFF.

The chain combines TRBV4-1 with TRBJ2-3, with D possibly matching TRBD2 (6 bases). From germline, CDR1 is MGHRA and CDR2 YSYEKL. The germline V and J ends were trimmed by 1 base and 0 bases, with 8 bases remaining between them. The length of the CDR3 is 15 residues. CDR3 protein: CASSQVSGSTDTQYF. DNA for the CDR3: TGCGCCAGCAGCCAAGTTAGCGGAAGCACAGATACGCAGTATTTT.

The gene calls are TRBV6-1 and TRBJ1-2; unclear D gene. The length of the CDR3 is 13 residues. V gave up 8 bases and J gave up 3 bases, with 13 bases separating them. Germline V CDR1 and CDR2: MNHNS, SASEGT. The CDR3 region has the DNA TGTGCCAGCGTCCCCGACAAATACTATGGCTACACCTTC. It encodes CASVPDKYYGYTF.

The rearrangement joins TRBV30 to TRBJ2-3, with 14 bases lining up with TRBD2. The germline gives CDR1 GTSNPN, CDR2 SVGIG (reference sequence). The CDR3 runs 17 residues. V lost 3 bases to trimming and J lost 1 base; unmatched junction nucleotides: 6. CDR3 nucleotides: TGTGCCTGGAGGAGGGGACTAGCGGGGGCGGGCACAGATACGCAGTATTTT. It translates to CAWRRGLAGAGTDTQYF. The variable domain in full, completed from reference TRBV30 and TRBJ2-3, reads SQTIHQWPATLVQPVGSPLSLECTVEGTSNPNLYWYRQAAGRGLQLLFYSVGIGQISSEVPQNLSASRPQDRQFILSSKKLLLSDSGFYLCAWRRGLAGAGTDTQYFGPGTRLTVL.

The chain uses TRBV29-1 and TRBJ1-5; 9 bases agree with TRBD1. The germline V gene has CDR1 SQVTM and CDR2 ANQGSEA. The CDR3 contains 14 residues. The ends lost 5 bases at V and 5 bases at J; junction bases unmatched: 7. CDR3: CSVTLGQGDQPQHF. CDR3 nucleotides: TGCAGCGTTACACTGGGACAGGGAGATCAGCCCCAGCATTTT.

This clone was found once. The chain couples TRBV6-5 to TRBJ1-4; 10 nucleotides agree with TRBD1. Germline V gene sequence: CDR1 MNHEY, CDR2 SVGAGI. J lost 8 bases, V lost 5 bases, and 5 bases had no gene match. The CDR3 consists of 14 residues. The CDR3 sequence is CASSDRGRREKLFF. In DNA, the CDR3 is TGTGCCAGCAGTGACAGGGGGCGTAGAGAAAAACTGTTTTTT.

On this clone itself: The junction differs from germline at one of its ends, possibly a read error. The V call is TRBV18, the J call TRBJ1-1; a possible D gene is TRBD1 (6 bases). The CDR3 totals 13 residues. Germline CDR1 reads KGHSH; CDR2 reads LQKENI. The CDR3: CASSPTGYTEAFF. CDR3 DNA: TGTGCCAGCTCACCCACAGGGTACACCGAAGCTTTCTTT. Filled out from reference TRBV18 and TRBJ1-1, the complete variable domain reads NAGVMQNPRHLVRRRGQEARLRCSPMKGHSHVYWYRQLPEEGLKFMVYLQKENIIDESGMPKERFSAEFPKEGPSILRIQQVVRGDSAAYFCASSPTGYTEAFFGQGTRLTVV.

The rearrangement links TRBV7-2 to TRBJ2-5, with 11 bases identical to TRBD2. V trimming: 5 bases; J trimming: 2 bases; junction bases outside the gene matches: 10. CDR1 is SGHTA and CDR2 is FQGNSA in the germline V gene. The CDR3 length is 17 residues. In DNA form, the CDR3 reads TGTGCCAGCAGCACCCGCGGGCTAGCGGGGGGTCAAGAGACCCAGTACTTC. Translation: CASSTRGLAGGQETQYF.

This CDR3 reads CASRTAGGQETQYF. CDR3 in DNA: TGTGCCAGCAGGACTGCAGGGGGCCAAGAGACCCAGTACTTC. The V gene is TRBV7-2, the J gene TRBJ2-5; 7 bases match TRBD1. Germline V lookup: CDR1 SGHTA, CDR2 FQGNSA. With 6 bases clipped from V and 1 base from J, the junction kept 5 bases outside the gene matches. The length of the CDR3 is 14 residues.

This sequence joins TRBV23-1 and TRBJ2-3; no clear D gene. TRBV23-1 falls under the ORF class, with uncertain function. This CDR3 has 13 residues. V lost 3 bases and J 3 bases, leaving 7 bases between the germline ends. For the CDR3, the DNA is TGCGCCAGCAGTCATTCCACAACAGATACGCAGTATTTT. Translation gives CASSHSTTDTQYF.

The chain joins TRBV7-2 to TRBJ2-5; 12 bases align to TRBD2. The CDR3 length is 17 residues. J gave up 5 bases and V 3 bases, and 10 bases lay outside the gene matches. Per the germline V gene, CDR1 is SGHTA and CDR2 is FQGNSA. The CDR3 here is CASSFRLAGGLRETQYF. CDR3 DNA: TGTGCCAGCAGCTTCCGGCTAGCGGGGGGGCTGAGGGAGACCCAGTACTTC.

The chain employs TRBV27 and TRBJ1-4; 7 bases are shared with TRBD1. There are 17 residues in the CDR3. V lost 5 bases to trimming and J lost 7 bases; unmatched junction nucleotides: 16. Germline V CDR1 and CDR2: MNHEY, SMNVEV (reference sequence). The DNA for the CDR3 is TGTGCCAGCAGTAGGACGTTTGGGCAGGGGGGAATTGAAAAACTGTTTTTT. Protein product: CASSRTFGQGGIEKLFF.

The V and J genes are TRBV5-5 and TRBJ1-5; 8 bases align to TRBD1. This CDR3 comprises 16 residues. Germline CDR1 is SGHKS and CDR2 is YYEKEE (reference sequence). Germline trimming cut 0 bases from V and 0 bases from J; bases unmatched to any gene: 2. CDR3 protein: CASSLGDRPSNQPQHF. In DNA, the CDR3 is TGTGCCAGCAGCTTGGGGGACAGGCCTAGCAATCAGCCCCAGCATTTT.

The chain couples TRBV28 to TRBJ2-7, with 7 bases identical to TRBD2. The V segment lost 6 bases and the J segment 2 bases; nucleotides outside the gene matches: 13. Germline assignment: CDR1 MDHEN and CDR2 SYDVKM. CDR3 size: 16 residues. The CDR3 region has the DNA TGTGCCAGCAGCCTCATAAGGGCTAGCGGACCCTACGAGCAGTACTTC. This codes for CASSLIRASGPYEQYF.

V usage is TRBV7-9 and J usage is TRBJ2-1; D is uncertain. This CDR3 region has 17 residues. CDR1 and CDR2 from the germline V gene are SEHNR and FQNEAQ (reference sequence). Trimming shortened V by 1 base and J by 3 bases, and 16 bases separated the two germline ends. The CDR3 is CASSLVSLGSHYNEQFF. The CDR3 coding sequence is TGTGCCAGCAGCTTAGTTAGTCTCGGTTCCCACTACAATGAGCAGTTCTTC.